Presented here are 17 T cell receptor beta chains from one specimen sequenced in a study of T cell repertoires in cytomegalovirus infection. Each CDR3 protein gets one entry after TCRdb re-called the reads with MiXCR. The table has 650,000 to 850,000 distinct CDR3 sequences, under 35% seen once. These receptors have no identified antigens. The sample in question was cultured CD8+ T cells from PBMCs, obtained from culture after CMV antigen stimulation. All receptors derive from a human donor in good health (CMV status not recorded). Some clones in this sample may be carry-over from other donors' samples.

The CDR3 spells CASSFIGQGFTYEQYF. The CDR3 DNA reads TGTGCCAGCAGTTTCATAGGACAGGGCTTTACCTACGAGCAGTACTTC. The V call is TRBV6-5, the J call TRBJ2-7, with 8 positions matching TRBD1. The CDR3 runs 16 residues. Trimming removed 4 bases from V and 2 bases from J; junction bases left unmatched: 10. Germline V gene data show CDR1 as MNHEY and CDR2 as SVGAGI.

This clonotype turned up a few times. J is TRBJ2-3 and V is TRBV7-9; the D is unclear. CDR3 length: 13 residues. Trimming took off 8 bases at V and 3 bases at J, with 12 bases between the two ends. Germline V gives CDR1 SEHNR, CDR2 FQNEAQ (reference sequence). CDR3 DNA sequence: TGTGCCAGCCCCCTTCCACTTACAGATACGCAGTATTTT. It yields the protein CASPLPLTDTQYF. Supplemented by reference TRBV7-9 and TRBJ2-3, the full variable domain reads DTGVSQNPRHKITKRGQNVTFRCDPISEHNRLYWYRQTLGQGPEFLTYFQNEAQLEKSRLLSDRFSAERPKGSFSTLEIQRTEQGDSAMYLCASPLPLTDTQYFGPGTRLTVL.

The chain joins TRBV7-6 to TRBJ1-6, with TRBD1 matching 9 bases. CDR3 length: 15 amino acids. Germline-derived CDR1 and CDR2 are SGHVS and FNYEAQ. With V trimmed by 3 bases and J by 8 bases, 5 bases remained unmatched. CDR3 region: CASSFNRDRDSPLHF. The CDR3 nucleotides are TGTGCCAGCAGCTTTAACAGGGACAGGGATTCACCCCTCCACTTT.

This chain links TRBV7-9 with TRBJ2-7, with D maybe TRBD1 (6 bases). This CDR3 spans 14 amino acids. The germline CDR1 and CDR2 sequences are SEHNR and FQNEAQ (reference sequence). Trimming took 3 bases from V and 2 from J, leaving 11 bases between them. CDR3 residues: CASSFWDKPYEQYF. DNA for the CDR3: TGTGCCAGCAGCTTTTGGGACAAGCCCTACGAGCAGTACTTC.

This clonotype showed up just a few times. The gene calls are TRBV7-8 and TRBJ1-1, with D hard to call. V lost 0 bases and J 0 bases, leaving 5 bases between the germline ends. Germline V gene sequence: CDR1 SGHVS, CDR2 FQNEAQ. This CDR3 comprises 14 residues. As DNA, the CDR3 is TGTGCCAGCAGCTTAGCGGTATTGAACACTGAAGCTTTCTTT. Translation gives CASSLAVLNTEAFF.

In this sample, this clonotype turned up many times. V and J are TRBV4-1 and TRBJ2-1, with 9 bases fitting TRBD2. Germline assignment: CDR1 MGHRA and CDR2 YSYEKL. V was pared by 1 base and J by 3 bases, with 7 bases of the junction left unmatched. The CDR3 has 17 amino acids. CDR3 in amino acids: CASSQGGLAGFYNEQFF. The CDR3 bases are TGCGCCAGCAGCCAAGGTGGGCTAGCGGGGTTCTACAATGAGCAGTTCTTC.

This clonotype was recorded once. CDR3 amino acids: CASSARGGYTF. CDR3 sequence (DNA): TGTGCCAGCAGCGCCAGGGGTGGCTACACCTTC. The chain couples TRBV9 to TRBJ1-2; possible D gene TRBD1, 6 bases. Germline values: CDR1 SGDLS, CDR2 YYNGEE. Trimming removed 3 bases at V and 7 bases at J, with 7 bases between. The CDR3 runs 11 residues.

In DNA, the CDR3 is TGTGCCAGCAGCCAAGTTCCTGGAGCCTACGAGCAGTACTTC. It specifies CASSQVPGAYEQYF. J is TRBJ2-7 and V is TRBV14; D not resolved. Germline CDR1 SGHDN, CDR2 FVKESK. This CDR3 has 14 amino acids. The germline V and J ends were trimmed by 1 base and 2 bases, with 9 bases remaining between them.

The V and J genes are TRBV12-3 or TRBV12-4 and TRBJ1-3; D not resolved. Trimming cost V 6 bases and J 0 bases, with 15 bases left between them. This CDR3 region has 16 residues. Here the CDR3 DNA reads TGTGCCAGCAGGTGGACTGAAGGCCACTCTGGAAACACCATATATTTT. It translates to CASRWTEGHSGNTIYF.

The chain couples TRBV9 to TRBJ2-5; D may correspond to TRBD1 or TRBD2 (6 bases each). In germline, CDR1 is SGDLS, CDR2 YYNGEE. With 5 bases removed from V and 5 bases from J, the gap between germline ends came to 19 bases. The CDR3 runs to 15 residues. CDR3 in amino acids: CASSAGGADRETQYF. CDR3 in DNA: TGTGCCAGCAGTGCCGGAGGGGCCGACAGGGAGACCCAGTACTTC.

CDR3 loop: CASSPRSPITEAFF. The CDR3 region has the DNA TGTGCCAGCAGCCCCAGGTCGCCGATTACTGAAGCTTTCTTT. V gene TRBV5-4 combines with J gene TRBJ1-1; no clear D. Germline V gene sequence: CDR1 SGHNT, CDR2 YYREEE (reference sequence). The CDR3 sequence is 14 residues long. The V gene lost 4 bases and the J gene lost 5 bases, with 15 bases spanning the gap.

V gene TRBV11-2 combines with J gene TRBJ2-4; no reliable D call. Germline values: CDR1 SGHAT, CDR2 FQNNGV. The CDR3 has 17 residues. V lost 1 base, J lost 4 bases, and 17 bases lay in between. The CDR3 region has the DNA TGTGCCAGCAGCTTAGGACCGGACGTTGGGATAAAAAACATTCAGTACTTC. Protein product: CASSLGPDVGIKNIQYF.

The rearrangement joins TRBV14 to TRBJ2-6; 7 bases map to TRBD1. CDR3 size: 17 residues. Germline trimming cut 3 bases from V and 3 bases from J; bases unmatched to any gene: 8. From germline, CDR1 is SGHDN and CDR2 FVKESK. This CDR3 reads CASSQYRGARGANVLTF. The CDR3 DNA is TGTGCCAGCAGCCAGTACAGGGGAGCACGTGGGGCCAACGTCCTGACTTTC.

As regards this clonotype: Just one base apart from a much larger clone, this may be a read error. This sequence joins TRBV7-8 and TRBJ2-6; perhaps TRBD2 as D (5 bases). The CDR3 extends over 15 amino acids. The germline gives CDR1 SGHVS, CDR2 FQNEAQ. The CDR3 nucleotides read TGTGCCAACAGCCCCGCGGGTCCCGGGGCCAACGTCCTGACTTTC. Amino acid sequence: CANSPAGPGANVLTF.

This clonotype was picked up many times. J is TRBJ1-5 and V is TRBV6-2 or TRBV6-3; TRBD1 agrees at 8 bases. With V trimmed by 5 bases and J by 3 bases, 6 bases remained unmatched. The CDR3 contains 15 residues. Germline CDR1 MNHEY, CDR2 SVGEGT. The CDR3 DNA reads TGTGCCAGCAGTCCCCGACAGGGGCCCAATCAGCCCCAGCATTTT. Amino acids: CASSPRQGPNQPQHF.

In its sample, this clonotype was seen once. The J gene is TRBJ2-3, the V gene TRBV20-1; 10 nucleotides agree with TRBD2. The germline V gene has CDR1 DFQATT and CDR2 SNEGSKA (reference sequence). The V gene end was trimmed by 2 bases and the J gene end by 2 bases; junction bases not matched to a gene: 10. There are 17 residues in the CDR3. The CDR3 loop reads CSARPSVSGGITDTQYF. The CDR3 nucleotides read TGCAGTGCTAGACCATCAGTTAGCGGGGGGATCACAGATACGCAGTATTTT.

This clonotype was counted between two and nine times. V usage is TRBV6-1 and J usage is TRBJ1-1; D possibly corresponds to TRBD1 (5 bases). V lost 6 bases and J lost 1, with 24 bases in between. The CDR3 consists of 18 residues. CDR1 and CDR2 (germline): MNHNS, SASEGT. The CDR3 DNA is TGTGCCAGCAGATATGCCCGGGGGACGGACCAACGGAACACTGAAGCTTTCTTT. It is translated as CASRYARGTDQRNTEAFF.